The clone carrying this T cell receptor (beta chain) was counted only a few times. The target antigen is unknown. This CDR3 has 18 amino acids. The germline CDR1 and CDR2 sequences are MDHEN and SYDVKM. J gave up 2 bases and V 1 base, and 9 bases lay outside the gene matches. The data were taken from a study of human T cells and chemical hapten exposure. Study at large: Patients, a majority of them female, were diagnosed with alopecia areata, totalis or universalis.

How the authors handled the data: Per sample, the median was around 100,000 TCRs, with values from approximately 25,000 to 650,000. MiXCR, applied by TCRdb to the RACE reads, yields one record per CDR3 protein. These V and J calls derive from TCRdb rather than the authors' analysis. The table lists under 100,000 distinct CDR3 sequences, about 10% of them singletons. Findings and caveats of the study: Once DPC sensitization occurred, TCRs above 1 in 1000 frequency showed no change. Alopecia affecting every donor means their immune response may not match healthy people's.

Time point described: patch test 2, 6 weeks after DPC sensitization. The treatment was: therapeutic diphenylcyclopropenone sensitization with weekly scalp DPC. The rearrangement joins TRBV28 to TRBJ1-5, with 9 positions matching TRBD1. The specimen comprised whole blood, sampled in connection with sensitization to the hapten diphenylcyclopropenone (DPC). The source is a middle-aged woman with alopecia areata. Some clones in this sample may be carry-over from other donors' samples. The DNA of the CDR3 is TGTGCCAGCAGTTTATTCGGGACAGGGAGTATAGGCAATCAGCCCCAGCATTTT. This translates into CASSLFGTGSIGNQPQHF.